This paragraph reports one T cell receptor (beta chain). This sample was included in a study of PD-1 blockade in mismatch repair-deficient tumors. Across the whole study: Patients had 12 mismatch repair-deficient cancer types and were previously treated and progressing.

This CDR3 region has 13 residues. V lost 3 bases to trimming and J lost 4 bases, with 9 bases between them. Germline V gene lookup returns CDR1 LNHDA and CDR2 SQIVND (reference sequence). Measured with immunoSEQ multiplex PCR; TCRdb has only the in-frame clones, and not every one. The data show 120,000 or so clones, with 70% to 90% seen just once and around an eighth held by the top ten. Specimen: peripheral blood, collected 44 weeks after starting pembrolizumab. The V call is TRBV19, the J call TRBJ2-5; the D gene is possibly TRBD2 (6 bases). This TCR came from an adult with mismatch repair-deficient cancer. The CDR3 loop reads CASSMGLGETQYF. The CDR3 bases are TGTGCCAGTAGTATGGGACTTGGAGAGACCCAGTACTTC.